The 27 T cell receptor beta chains reported below all come from one sample, sequenced in a study of cytomegalovirus exposure and HLA in healthy donors. It was with 60 Vbeta and 13 Jbeta primers that the PCR ran. The table came from immunoSEQ multiplex PCR; TCRdb's copy has only in-frame clones and leaves some out. The sample records about 91,000 clones, more than 80% being singletons. Sequenced material: PBMCs. The receptors come from a man aged 18 to 29 in good health and CMV-seronegative.

The V gene is TRBV5-1, the J gene TRBJ1-1, with TRBD1 identical over 8 bases. Germline CDR1 is SGHRS and CDR2 is YFSETQ. The CDR3 sequence is 16 residues long. V gave up 5 bases and J gave up 1 base; unmatched junction bases: 10. CDR3 sequence reads: CASRPDRGEWNTEAFF. The CDR3 region has the DNA TGCGCCAGCAGACCTGACAGGGGCGAGTGGAACACTGAAGCTTTCTTT.

The V and J genes are TRBV9 and TRBJ2-2; unclear D gene. The ends were cut back, 0 bases at V and 6 bases at J, with 9 bases in the middle. The germline gives CDR1 SGDLS, CDR2 YYNGEE. CDR3 length: 14 amino acids. CDR3 residues: CASSVAAAPGELFF. The CDR3, as DNA: TGTGCCAGCAGCGTAGCGGCGGCCCCCGGGGAGCTGTTTTTT.

This chain uses TRBV7-9 with TRBJ1-4, with 10 bases lining up with TRBD1. Germline values: CDR1 SEHNR, CDR2 FQNEAQ (reference sequence). CDR3 length: 18 amino acids. Trimming took 5 bases from V and 2 from J; bases not matched to a gene: 11. CDR3 amino acids: CASSHLGDRGRTNEKLFF. CDR3 DNA: TGTGCCAGCAGCCATCTGGGGGACAGGGGACGGACTAATGAAAAACTGTTTTTT.

V and J are TRBV4-1 and TRBJ2-3; TRBD1 aligns across 8 bases. Losses at the gene ends were 4 bases for V and 12 bases for J; bases not matched to a gene: 15. CDR3 length equals 15 residues. CDR1 is MGHRA and CDR2 is YSYEKL in the germline V gene. DNA of the CDR3: TGCGCCAGCAGCCGCGCTTGGGCCCAGGGGGCTAACCAGTATTTT. This codes for CASSRAWAQGANQYF.

This chain connects TRBV5-1 to TRBJ1-2; no clear D. CDR3 size: 13 residues. With 0 bases removed from V and 4 bases from J, the gap between germline ends came to 7 bases. CDR1 and CDR2 from the germline V gene are SGHRS and YFSETQ. CDR3 in DNA: TGCGCCAGCAGCTTGGAACAGTTCTATGGCTACACCTTC. It codes for CASSLEQFYGYTF.

The V and J genes are TRBV19 and TRBJ1-1; TRBD1 might be the D (5 bases). The CDR3 has 12 residues. The germline V gene encodes CDR1 LNHDA and CDR2 SQIVND (reference sequence). With 11 bases removed from V and 1 base from J, the gap between germline ends came to 11 bases. CDR3 region: CASFRGNTEAFF. CDR3 bases: TGTGCCTCCTTTAGGGGGAACACTGAAGCTTTCTTT. Together with reference TRBV19 and TRBJ1-1, the CDR3 gives the full variable domain: DGGITQSPKYLFRKEGQNVTLSCEQNLNHDAMYWYRQDPGQGLRLIYYSQIVNDFQKGDIAEGYSVSREKKESFPLTVTSAQKNPTAFYLCASFRGNTEAFFGQGTRLTVV.

V is TRBV30 and J is TRBJ2-7, with TRBD2 identical over 7 bases. Germline assignment: CDR1 GTSNPN and CDR2 SVGIG (reference sequence). The CDR3 consists of 13 residues. The CDR3 region is CGGSGGVSYEQYF. The CDR3 nucleotides are TGTGGGGGCTCGGGGGGAGTCTCCTACGAGCAGTACTTC.

This clone was observed a few times. V is TRBV19 and J is TRBJ1-1; no clear D. V dropped 5 bases and J dropped 4 bases, with 14 bases sitting between them. Germline-derived CDR1 and CDR2 are LNHDA and SQIVND (reference sequence). There are 14 residues in the CDR3. In DNA, the CDR3 is TGTGCCAGTAGTCTGCCCGGGGAGAGCACTGAAGCTTTCTTT. It codes for CASSLPGESTEAFF. Together with reference TRBV19 and TRBJ1-1, the CDR3 gives the full variable domain: DGGITQSPKYLFRKEGQNVTLSCEQNLNHDAMYWYRQDPGQGLRLIYYSQIVNDFQKGDIAEGYSVSREKKESFPLTVTSAQKNPTAFYLCASSLPGESTEAFFGQGTRLTVV.

This clone was counted a single time. The chain uses TRBV9 and TRBJ1-1; 9 bases line up with TRBD1. The ends lost 4 bases at V and 4 bases at J; junction bases unmatched: 2. This CDR3 is built from 13 residues. Looked up from germline, CDR1 is SGDLS and CDR2 is YYNGEE. CDR3 loop: CASSPGQGTEAFF. CDR3 nucleotides: TGTGCCAGCAGCCCGGGACAGGGCACTGAAGCTTTCTTT. Drawing the rest from reference TRBV9 and TRBJ1-1, the complete variable domain is DSGVTQTPKHLITATGQRVTLRCSPRSGDLSVYWYQQSLDQGLQFLIQYYNGEERAKGNILERFSAQQFPDLHSELNLSSLELGDSALYFCASSPGQGTEAFFGQGTRLTVV.

The chain employs TRBV7-2 and TRBJ1-2, with D possibly being TRBD1 (6 bases). Germline CDR1 SGHTA, CDR2 FQGNSA. Trimming shortened V by 4 bases and J by 2 bases, and 11 bases separated the two germline ends. CDR3 length: 14 amino acids. CDR3 coding DNA: TGTGCCAGCAGCTCATACCAGGGGAACTATGGCTACACCTTC. Translation gives CASSSYQGNYGYTF.

The chain uses TRBV9 and TRBJ2-3, with D possibly matching TRBD2 (6 bases). CDR3 length equals 15 residues. Deletions cut 0 bases from V and 2 bases from J, with 10 bases between. Germline V gene sequence: CDR1 SGDLS, CDR2 YYNGEE. The CDR3 DNA follows: TGTGCCAGCAGCGTAGCCGGGGACTCCACAGATACGCAGTATTTT. It yields the protein CASSVAGDSTDTQYF. Combining the CDR3 with reference TRBV9 and TRBJ2-3 gives the whole variable domain DSGVTQTPKHLITATGQRVTLRCSPRSGDLSVYWYQQSLDQGLQFLIQYYNGEERAKGNILERFSAQQFPDLHSELNLSSLELGDSALYFCASSVAGDSTDTQYFGPGTRLTVL.

This clone was found a few times. The J gene is TRBJ2-1, the V gene TRBV13; possibly TRBD2 for D (6 bases). V lost 0 bases and J lost 0, with 9 bases in between. Germline values: CDR1 PRHDT, CDR2 FYEKMQ (reference sequence). The CDR3 extends over 16 amino acids. The CDR3 loop is CASSLGGGSSYNEQFF. CDR3 nucleotide sequence: TGTGCCAGCAGCTTAGGCGGGGGAAGCTCCTACAATGAGCAGTTCTTC.

This chain joins TRBV20-1 and TRBJ1-1, with D tentatively TRBD1 (6 bases). This CDR3 is built from 11 residues. Germline CDR1 DFQATT, CDR2 SNEGSKA (reference sequence). CDR3 sequence: CRTKTGRKAFF. CDR3 bases: TGCAGAACTAAAACAGGGCGAAAAGCTTTCTTT.

The table lists this clone with a count of one. The chain has TRBV9 and TRBJ2-7; TRBD2 matches at 10 bases. The CDR3 is made up of 14 amino acids. The germline V gene encodes CDR1 SGDLS and CDR2 YYNGEE. J lost 5 bases, V lost 0 bases, and 2 bases had no gene match. In DNA form, the CDR3 reads TGTGCCAGCAGCGTAGACACTAGCGGGAACGAGCAGTACTTC. Encoded protein: CASSVDTSGNEQYF.

The rearrangement links TRBV28 to TRBJ2-1; 7 bases are shared with TRBD1. This CDR3 region has 15 residues. The J segment lost 3 bases and the V segment lost 5 bases, leaving 7 bases of the junction unmatched. Germline values: CDR1 MDHEN, CDR2 SYDVKM. In DNA, the CDR3 is TGTGCCAGCAGTACCGGGACAGCCGACTACAATGAGCAGTTCTTC. This encodes CASSTGTADYNEQFF.

DNA for the CDR3: TGTGCCAGCAGTGCCGTACAGGGGGAGCAGCCCCAGCATTTT. Residues: CASSAVQGEQPQHF. The gene calls are TRBV6-4 and TRBJ1-5; the match to TRBD1 covers 8 bases. V was clipped by 4 bases and J by 7 bases; unmatched bases: 6. The CDR3 is made up of 14 amino acids. CDR1 and CDR2 from the germline V gene are MRHNA and SNTAGT.

V usage is TRBV4-2 and J usage is TRBJ2-3, with 7 bases aligning to TRBD2. The CDR3 is 17 residues long. Germline loops: CDR1 LGHNA, CDR2 YNFKEQ. The V and J ends lost 0 bases and 6 bases, in that order; junction bases with no gene match: 12. The CDR3 sequence: CASSQDYRGRAGDTQYF. DNA for the CDR3: TGTGCCAGCAGCCAAGATTATCGAGGGAGGGCCGGGGATACGCAGTATTTT.

The chain carries TRBV9 and TRBJ2-1; perhaps TRBD2 as D (5 bases). The CDR3 sequence is 10 residues long. V was clipped by 8 bases and J by 7 bases, with 7 bases between them. Germline V gene sequence: CDR1 SGDLS, CDR2 YYNGEE. The CDR3 loop reads CASSGNEQFF. The CDR3 DNA reads as TGTGCCAGTTCGGGGAATGAGCAGTTCTTC.

The chain carries TRBV18 and TRBJ2-2, with TRBD2 as a possible D gene (6 bases). The germline V gene encodes CDR1 KGHSH and CDR2 LQKENI. Trimming shortened V by 8 bases and J by 0 bases, and 13 bases separated the two germline ends. The CDR3 spans 15 residues. CDR3 DNA sequence: TGTGCCAGCGGAATCCGGGAGACGAACACCGGGGAGCTGTTTTTT. This translates into CASGIRETNTGELFF.

The J gene is TRBJ2-3, the V gene TRBV7-9, with TRBD1 matching over 9 bases. This CDR3 is built from 15 residues. After removal of 3 bases from V and 3 bases from J, the junction contained 4 bases not matched to a gene. The germline V gene has CDR1 SEHNR and CDR2 FQNEAQ (reference sequence). The CDR3 region is CASSLRGTGTDTQYF. Here the CDR3 DNA reads TGTGCCAGCAGCTTGAGGGGGACAGGGACAGATACGCAGTATTTT.

This chain joins TRBV7-9 and TRBJ2-6, with D tentatively TRBD2 (6 bases). The V end was cut by 0 bases, the J end by 0 bases, with 12 bases between. This CDR3 is built from 18 residues. The V gene's germline CDR1 is SEHNR and CDR2 FQNEAQ (reference sequence). The CDR3 nucleotides read TGTGCCAGCAGCTTAGCCCCACCCGGGAGCTCTGGGGCCAACGTCCTGACTTTC. It codes for CASSLAPPGSSGANVLTF. Full variable domain (remainder filled in from reference TRBV7-9 and TRBJ2-6): DTGVSQNPRHKITKRGQNVTFRCDPISEHNRLYWYRQTLGQGPEFLTYFQNEAQLEKSRLLSDRFSAERPKGSFSTLEIQRTEQGDSAMYLCASSLAPPGSSGANVLTFGAGSRLTVL.

The J gene is TRBJ1-6, the V gene TRBV5-8; D gene unclear. The CDR3 totals 12 residues. Deletions cut 2 bases from V and 10 bases from J, with 7 bases between. Germline CDR1 reads SGHTS; CDR2 reads YDEGEE. The CDR3 sequence: CASSFPSSPLHF. The DNA of the CDR3 is TGTGCCAGCAGCTTTCCTTCGTCACCCCTCCACTTT.

The chain employs TRBV7-9 and TRBJ2-7; TRBD1 agrees at 8 bases. The CDR3 runs 16 residues. V trimming: 4 bases; J trimming: 3 bases; junction bases outside the gene matches: 11. CDR1 SEHNR and CDR2 FQNEAQ come from the germline V gene (reference sequence). CDR3 sequence (DNA): TGTGCCAGCAGCTCCACTACTGGGGACAGGTACTACGAGCAGTACTTC. It yields the protein CASSSTTGDRYYEQYF.

V usage is TRBV25-1 and J usage is TRBJ2-1, with D possibly matching TRBD2 (5 bases). Germline V gene data show CDR1 as MGHDK and CDR2 as SYGVNS. Trimming left V 7 bases short and J 0 bases short, with 7 bases between. The CDR3 totals 13 residues. DNA for the CDR3: TGTGCCAGCACGGGGTCCTCCTACAATGAGCAGTTCTTC. Protein sequence: CASTGSSYNEQFF. Complete variable domain (other parts from reference TRBV25-1 and TRBJ2-1): EADIYQTPRYLVIGTGKKITLECSQTMGHDKMYWYQQDPGMELHLIHYSYGVNSTEKGDLSSESTVSRIRTEHFPLTLESARPSHTSQYLCASTGSSYNEQFFGPGTRLTVL.

The chain uses TRBV18 and TRBJ1-3; D is uncertain. Trimming removed 6 bases at V and 2 bases at J, with 11 bases between. Germline V lookup: CDR1 KGHSH, CDR2 LQKENI. The CDR3 sequence is 14 residues long. The chain's CDR3 is CASSPNRAGNTIYF. The CDR3 nucleotides read TGTGCCAGCTCCCCGAACCGCGCTGGAAACACCATATATTTT.

V is TRBV6-1 and J is TRBJ2-7; D is possibly TRBD2 (5 bases). V was clipped by 0 bases and J by 4 bases, with 10 bases between them. The CDR3 has 14 residues. CDR1 is MNHNS, CDR2 SASEGT, per germline. The CDR3 nucleotides read TGTGCCAGCAGTGAAGCCTTTGGGAGTTACGAGCAGTACTTC. Protein sequence: CASSEAFGSYEQYF.

This rearrangement joins TRBV6-1 to TRBJ2-7; TRBD1 aligns across 7 bases. The ends lost 8 bases at V and 2 bases at J; junction bases unmatched: 0. This CDR3 is built from 11 residues. The germline V gene encodes CDR1 MNHNS and CDR2 SASEGT. The chain's CDR3 is CASDRAYEQYF. CDR3 coding DNA: TGTGCCAGCGACAGGGCCTACGAGCAGTACTTC.